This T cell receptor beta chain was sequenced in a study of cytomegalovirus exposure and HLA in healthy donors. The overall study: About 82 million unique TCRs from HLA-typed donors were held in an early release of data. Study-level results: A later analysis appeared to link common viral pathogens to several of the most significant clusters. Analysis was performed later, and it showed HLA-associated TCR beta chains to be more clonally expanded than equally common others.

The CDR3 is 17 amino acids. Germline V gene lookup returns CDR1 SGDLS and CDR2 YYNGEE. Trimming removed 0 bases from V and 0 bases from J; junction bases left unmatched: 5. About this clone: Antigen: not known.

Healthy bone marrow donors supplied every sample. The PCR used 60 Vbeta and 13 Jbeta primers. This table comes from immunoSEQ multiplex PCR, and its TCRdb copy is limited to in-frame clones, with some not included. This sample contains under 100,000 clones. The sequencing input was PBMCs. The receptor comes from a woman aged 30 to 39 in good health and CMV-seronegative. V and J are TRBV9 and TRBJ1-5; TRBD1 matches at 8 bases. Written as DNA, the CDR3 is TGTGCCAGCAGCGTAGGGACAGGGTTCCCTAGCAATCAGCCCCAGCATTTT. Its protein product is CASSVGTGFPSNQPQHF.